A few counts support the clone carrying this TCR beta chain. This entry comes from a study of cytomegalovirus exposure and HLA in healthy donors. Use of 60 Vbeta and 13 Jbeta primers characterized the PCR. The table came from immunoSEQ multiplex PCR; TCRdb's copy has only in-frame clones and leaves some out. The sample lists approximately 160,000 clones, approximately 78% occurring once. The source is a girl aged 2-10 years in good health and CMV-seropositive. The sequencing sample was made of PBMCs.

CDR3 amino acids: CASSPGNIGNTIYF. The CDR3 DNA reads as TGTGCCAGCAGCCCCGGTAATATTGGAAACACCATATATTTT. V and J are TRBV6-5 and TRBJ1-3; D is unclear. Trimming left V 6 bases short and J 3 bases short, with 12 bases between. Germline V gene lookup returns CDR1 MNHEY and CDR2 SVGAGI. The CDR3 is made up of 14 amino acids.